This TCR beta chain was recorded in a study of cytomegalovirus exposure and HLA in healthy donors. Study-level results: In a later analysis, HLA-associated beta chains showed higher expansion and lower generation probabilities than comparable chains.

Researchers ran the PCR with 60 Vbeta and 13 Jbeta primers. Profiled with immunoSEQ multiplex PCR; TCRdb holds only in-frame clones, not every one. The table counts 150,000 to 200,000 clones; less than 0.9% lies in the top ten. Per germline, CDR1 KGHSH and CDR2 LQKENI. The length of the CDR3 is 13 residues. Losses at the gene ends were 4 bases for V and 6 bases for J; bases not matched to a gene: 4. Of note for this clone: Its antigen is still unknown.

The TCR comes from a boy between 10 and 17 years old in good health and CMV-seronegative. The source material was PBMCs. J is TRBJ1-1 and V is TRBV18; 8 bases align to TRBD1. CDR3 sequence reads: CASSLGTGPEAFF. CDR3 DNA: TGTGCCAGCTCACTCGGGACAGGACCTGAAGCTTTCTTT. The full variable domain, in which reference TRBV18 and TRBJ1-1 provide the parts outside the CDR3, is NAGVMQNPRHLVRRRGQEARLRCSPMKGHSHVYWYRQLPEEGLKFMVYLQKENIIDESGMPKERFSAEFPKEGPSILRIQQVVRGDSAAYFCASSLGTGPEAFFGQGTRLTVV.